Presented here are 14 T cell receptor beta chains from one specimen sequenced in a study of cytomegalovirus exposure and HLA in healthy donors. Measured with immunoSEQ multiplex PCR; TCRdb has only the in-frame clones, and not every one. Here the sample spans over 150,000 clones, approximately 86% being singletons. Sample: PBMCs. All receptors derive from a woman under 30 in good health and CMV-seronegative.

This chain connects TRBV5-1 to TRBJ2-7, with 10 bases identical to TRBD1. V lost 2 bases, J lost 4 bases, and 9 bases stayed unmatched. The V gene's germline CDR1 is SGHRS and CDR2 YFSETQ. The CDR3 totals 16 residues. CDR3: CASSLGRTGGSYEQYF. As DNA, the CDR3 is TGCGCCAGCAGCTTAGGACGGACAGGGGGGAGTTACGAGCAGTACTTC.

This clone was recorded at least ten times. One junction end disagrees with the germline gene, perhaps due to a read error. The chain carries TRBV7-2 and TRBJ2-7; D might be TRBD2 (5 bases). Germline V gives CDR1 SGHTA, CDR2 FQGNSA. This CDR3 is 13 amino acids long. CDR3 region: CASSSRPGNDQYF. CDR3 in DNA: TGTGCCAGCAGCTCCAGGCCGGGGAACGATCAGTACTTC.

This chain links TRBV18 with TRBJ1-1, with D uncertain. Looked up from germline, CDR1 is KGHSH and CDR2 is LQKENI. V lost 2 bases, J lost 1 base, and 5 bases lay in between. CDR3 length equals 13 residues. The CDR3: CASSPEQNTEAFF. Written as DNA, the CDR3 is TGTGCCAGCTCACCAGAACAGAACACTGAAGCTTTCTTT.

The V call is TRBV7-3, the J call TRBJ2-5; 8 nucleotides agree with TRBD1. The V and J ends lost 3 bases and 2 bases, in that order; junction bases with no gene match: 5. CDR1 and CDR2 (germline): SGHTA, FQGTGA. The CDR3 length is 15 residues. CDR3 coding DNA: TGTGCCAGCAGCTTGACAGGGGCCAATCAAGAGACCCAGTACTTC. Translated: CASSLTGANQETQYF.

Comment on this clone: No conserved phenylalanine or tryptophan is present at the end of the CDR3, so a read error is the likely explanation. Because the CDR3's place on the DNA is in doubt, the DNA is left out and the CDR3 is given as listed by TCRdb. V gene TRBV10-1 combines with J gene TRBJ1-2. Germline assignment: CDR1 WNHNN and CDR2 SYGVQD (reference sequence). The CDR3 totals 17 residues, both ends included. CDR3 region: CASSESTDEHYREPAVS.

This clone was seen once. The rearrangement links TRBV12-5 to TRBJ2-7; 7 bases match TRBD1. This CDR3 is 16 amino acids long. The V and J ends lost 4 bases and 1 base, in that order; junction bases with no gene match: 10. Germline V gene data show CDR1 as LGHNT and CDR2 as FRNRAP. The CDR3 region is CASGSLPGTVSYEQYF. In nucleotides, the CDR3 is TGTGCTAGTGGTTCTTTGCCCGGGACAGTGTCCTACGAGCAGTACTTC. Based on the CDR3 plus reference TRBV12-5 and TRBJ2-7, the full variable domain is DARVTQTPRHKVTEMGQEVTMRCQPILGHNTVFWYRQTMMQGLELLAYFRNRAPLDDSGMPKDRFSAEMPDATLATLKIQPSEPRDSAVYFCASGSLPGTVSYEQYFGPGTRLTVT.

The gene calls are TRBV19 and TRBJ1-2; possibly TRBD1 for D (6 bases). Germline V gene lookup returns CDR1 LNHDA and CDR2 SQIVND (reference sequence). The V end was cut by 4 bases, the J end by 3 bases, with 9 bases between. There are 13 residues in the CDR3. The CDR3 protein is CASSRTADYGYTF. DNA for the CDR3: TGTGCCAGTAGTAGGACAGCGGACTATGGCTACACCTTC.

The chain uses TRBV7-8 and TRBJ2-7; 7 bases map to TRBD1. Looked up from germline, CDR1 is SGHVS and CDR2 is FQNEAQ. V shed 4 bases, J shed 2 bases, and the junction held 5 bases outside the gene matches. This CDR3 is built from 14 residues. The CDR3 region is CASSSPGTAYEQYF. The CDR3 DNA reads as TGTGCCAGCAGCTCCCCCGGGACAGCCTACGAGCAGTACTTC.

The chain carries TRBV30 and TRBJ1-1, with TRBD1 matching 11 bases. Germline CDR1 is GTSNPN and CDR2 is SVGIG (reference sequence). The CDR3 loop spans 13 amino acids. With V trimmed by 8 bases and J by 10 bases, 12 bases remained unmatched. The CDR3 sequence is CAREPGTGGRAFF. The CDR3, as DNA: TGTGCCCGTGAACCCGGGACAGGGGGGAGAGCTTTCTTT.

This clone showed up just a few times. The chain has TRBV27 and TRBJ2-2, with 9 bases matching TRBD2. Germline values: CDR1 MNHEY, CDR2 SMNVEV (reference sequence). There are 16 residues in the CDR3. After removal of 5 bases from V and 5 bases from J, the junction contained 9 bases not matched to a gene. The CDR3 reads CASSPYSGSRTGELFF. CDR3 in DNA: TGTGCCAGCAGTCCGTATAGCGGGAGTAGAACCGGGGAGCTGTTTTTT.

The chain uses TRBV5-4 and TRBJ2-3; 7 bases are shared with TRBD2. Germline CDR1 is SGHNT and CDR2 is YYREEE (reference sequence). V was clipped by 0 bases and J by 5 bases; unmatched bases: 9. The CDR3 runs to 16 residues. The CDR3 loop reads CASSLERGGGRDTQYF. CDR3 sequence (DNA): TGTGCCAGCAGCTTGGAGAGGGGCGGCGGGAGAGATACGCAGTATTTT.

V gene TRBV19 combines with J gene TRBJ1-2, with TRBD1 matching over 8 bases. The CDR3 length is 11 residues. The V and J ends lost 10 bases and 8 bases, in that order; junction bases with no gene match: 6. The germline CDR1 and CDR2 sequences are LNHDA and SQIVND (reference sequence). CDR3 sequence (DNA): TGTGCCATAAGACAGGGGAGAGGCTACACCTTC. It encodes CAIRQGRGYTF.

This chain joins TRBV5-1 and TRBJ2-3; possibly TRBD1 for D (6 bases). With 0 bases removed from V and 0 bases from J, the gap between germline ends came to 11 bases. The germline V gene has CDR1 SGHRS and CDR2 YFSETQ. CDR3 length equals 16 residues. CDR3 loop: CASSLGTASSTDTQYF. The CDR3, as DNA: TGCGCCAGCAGCTTGGGGACAGCCTCTAGCACAGATACGCAGTATTTT. The complete variable domain, with remaining parts taken from reference TRBV5-1 and TRBJ2-3, reads KAGVTQTPRYLIKTRGQQVTLSCSPISGHRSVSWYQQTPGQGLQFLFEYFSETQRNKGNFPGRFSGRQFSNSRSEMNVSTLELGDSALYLCASSLGTASSTDTQYFGPGTRLTVL.

The rearrangement links TRBV27 to TRBJ2-1; D may be TRBD2 (7 bases). Trimming stripped 2 bases from V and 3 bases from J, with 11 bases between. Germline loops: CDR1 MNHEY, CDR2 SMNVEV (reference sequence). The CDR3 runs 15 residues. The DNA for the CDR3 is TGTGCCAGCAGTTTAAAGGGGGAGGGCTACAATGAGCAGTTCTTC. Amino acids: CASSLKGEGYNEQFF.